These T cell receptor beta chains were read from a single sample in a study of cytomegalovirus exposure and HLA in healthy donors. The method was immunoSEQ multiplex PCR; TCRdb's version includes in-frame clones alone and lacks a portion of them. The sample includes 150,000 to 200,000 clones, over 65% of them seen just once. The material sequenced was PBMCs. The receptors here all came from a woman in her thirties in good health and CMV-seronegative. CDR3s include the opening cysteine and the closing phenylalanine or tryptophan. D genes are given only for firm matches. Size tells how often a clone was seen (once, few, many) or the class of an expanded clone, and some rows leave it out.

D	J	V	size	CDR3	DNA
NA	TRBJ2-3	TRBV7-9	NA	CASNREGGDTQYF	TGTGCCAGCAATAGGGAAGGGGGAGATACGCAGTATTTT
NA	TRBJ2-7	TRBV7-9	NA	CASRESSSYEQYF	TGTGCCAGCAGGGAGTCAAGCTCCTACGAGCAGTACTTC
NA	TRBJ1-4	TRBV28	once	CASSLGGLREKLFF	TGTGCCAGCAGTTTGGGGGGGCTCAGGGAAAAACTGTTTTTT
TRBD1	TRBJ1-2	TRBV6-1	NA	CASSVLQGFYGYTF	TGTGCCAGCAGTGTCTTACAGGGGTTCTATGGCTACACCTTC
NA	TRBJ2-5	TRBV5-1	NA	CASSLRAKGAPQETQYF	TGCGCCAGCAGCTTGAGGGCAAAAGGGGCCCCCCAAGAGACCCAGTACTTC
TRBD1	TRBJ2-7	TRBV11-2	NA	CASSSNRGWGYEQYF	TGTGCCAGCAGCTCCAACAGGGGCTGGGGTTACGAGCAGTACTTC
NA	TRBJ1-1	TRBV29-1	NA	CSAGGTLKVTEAFF	TGCAGCGCTGGCGGGACCCTAAAGGTCACTGAAGCTTTCTTT
NA	TRBJ2-3	TRBV9	once	CASSVGGASTDTQYF	TGTGCCAGCAGCGTAGGCGGGGCTAGCACAGATACGCAGTATTTT
NA	TRBJ2-1	TRBV6-5	NA	CASSNYQTYNEQFF	TGTGCCAGCAGTAACTACCAGACCTACAATGAGCAGTTCTTC
NA	TRBJ1-4	TRBV19	NA	CASSSLGEAYNEKLFF	TGTGCCAGTAGTTCCCTCGGGGAGGCATACAATGAAAAACTGTTTTTT
NA	TRBJ2-1	TRBV11-2	few	CASRRVGYNEQFF	TGTGCCAGCAGGCGGGTCGGCTACAATGAGCAGTTCTTC
TRBD2	TRBJ2-7	TRBV30	NA	CAWSRGTSEQYF	TGTGCCTGGAGCCGGGGGACTAGCGAGCAGTACTTC
TRBD1	TRBJ1-1	TRBV2	NA	CASSPVDRVGMNTEAFF	TGTGCCAGCAGCCCGGTCGACAGGGTAGGGATGAACACTGAAGCTTTCTTT
TRBD1	TRBJ1-3	TRBV4-1	NA	CASSQPTGAAGNTIYF	TGCGCCAGCAGTCAGCCAACAGGGGCCGCTGGAAACACCATATATTTT
NA	TRBJ2-3	TRBV19	NA	CASSTWAGFVTDTQYF	TGTGCCAGTAGTACCTGGGCGGGTTTCGTCACAGATACGCAGTATTTT
NA	TRBJ2-4	TRBV7-3	NA	CASSLDFGDIQYF	TGTGCCAGCAGCTTAGATTTCGGGGACATTCAGTACTTC
NA	TRBJ1-1	TRBV25-1	NA	CASLKLSLGGTEAFF	TGTGCCAGCCTTAAGTTATCCCTGGGGGGCACTGAAGCTTTCTTT
TRBD1	TRBJ1-1	TRBV5-1	NA	CASEPLGQSENTEAFF	TGCGCCAGCGAGCCACTGGGACAGAGCGAGAACACTGAAGCTTTCTTT
TRBD1	TRBJ1-2	TRBV19	NA	CASSMSRDRGYTF	TGTGCCAGTAGTATGTCGAGGGACAGGGGCTACACCTTC
TRBD2	TRBJ2-1	TRBV27	NA	CASSKRLAGSTSSYNEQFF	TGTGCCAGCAGCAAAAGACTAGCGGGGTCAACGAGCTCCTACAATGAGCAGTTCTTC
NA	TRBJ2-1	TRBV6-5	NA	CASSYASGTPNEQFF	TGTGCCAGCAGTTACGCCAGCGGGACACCCAATGAGCAGTTCTTC
NA	TRBJ1-1	TRBV27	once	CASSLEGAWSTEAFF	TGTGCCAGCAGTTTGGAAGGGGCTTGGAGCACTGAAGCTTTCTTT
TRBD1	TRBJ2-4	TRBV14	NA	CASSHNTGELSKNIQYF	TGTGCCAGCAGCCATAATACAGGGGAATTATCCAAAAACATTCAGTACTTC
TRBD2	TRBJ2-1	TRBV7-9	NA	CASSVGRLGGANYNEQFF	TGTGCCAGCAGCGTAGGGAGGCTCGGGGGGGCTAACTACAATGAGCAGTTCTTC
NA	TRBJ2-7	TRBV21-1	NA	CASEPGGQPLHEQYF	TGTGCCAGCGAACCAGGGGGACAGCCCCTCCACGAGCAGTACTTC
NA	TRBJ2-7	TRBV2	NA	CASSLSSYEQYF	TGTGCCAGCAGTCTTAGCTCCTACGAGCAGTACTTC
TRBD1	TRBJ2-3	TRBV18	NA	CASSPSTGFTDTQYF	TGTGCCAGCTCACCATCGACAGGGTTCACAGATACGCAGTATTTT
TRBD1	TRBJ2-5	TRBV2	few	CASSAYRGQETQYF	TGTGCCAGCAGTGCATACAGGGGGCAAGAGACCCAGTACTTC
TRBD1	TRBJ1-2	TRBV18	NA	CASSPGQGEFGYTF	TGTGCCAGCTCACCAGGACAGGGGGAGTTTGGCTACACCTTC
NA	TRBJ2-7	TRBV9	few	CASSVGHGGSYEQYF	TGTGCCAGCAGCGTGGGACACGGGGGGTCCTACGAGCAGTACTTC
TRBD1	TRBJ1-5	TRBV30	NA	CAWSARTGGYLGKSNQPQHF	TGTGCCTGGAGTGCACGGACAGGGGGCTACTTGGGAAAGAGCAATCAGCCCCAGCATTTT
NA	TRBJ2-7	TRBV6-6	few	CASTPTGGLYEQYF	TGTGCCAGCACCCCCACGGGGGGCCTTTACGAGCAGTACTTC
NA	TRBJ2-7	TRBV6-5	NA	CASRTGNYEQYF	TGTGCCAGCAGAACCGGGAACTACGAGCAGTACTTC
NA	TRBJ2-3	TRBV19	NA	CASSSGQILTDTQYF	TGTGCCAGTAGTTCCGGACAGATTCTCACAGATACGCAGTATTTT
TRBD2	TRBJ2-7	TRBV5-5	NA	CASSRGGGGYSYEQYF	TGTGCCAGCAGCCGGGGGGGAGGGGGATATTCCTACGAGCAGTACTTC
TRBD2	TRBJ2-3	TRBV15	NA	CATSRDKVAGYTDTQYF	TGTGCCACCAGCAGAGATAAGGTAGCGGGGTACACAGATACGCAGTATTTT
TRBD2	TRBJ2-7	TRBV19	NA	CASSQLAGAGTYEQYF	TGTGCCAGTAGCCAACTAGCGGGAGCGGGGACCTACGAGCAGTACTTC
NA	TRBJ1-1	TRBV4-1	few	CASSQEWGHRNTEAFF	TGCGCCAGCAGCCAAGAATGGGGACACCGAAACACTGAAGCTTTCTTT
NA	TRBJ2-7	TRBV7-2	NA	CASSFRAGYEQYF	TGTGCCAGCAGCTTCCGAGCAGGTTACGAGCAGTACTTC
NA	TRBJ2-3	TRBV19	few	CASSNIGGIDTQYF	TGTGCCAGTAGTAACATTGGAGGGATAGATACGCAGTATTTT
NA	TRBJ1-4	TRBV7-2	once	CASSVTGFATNEKLFF	TGTGCCAGCAGCGTGACAGGTTTCGCAACTAATGAAAAACTGTTTTTT
NA	TRBJ1-4	TRBV5-1	few	CASSSRQATNEKLFF	TGCGCCAGCAGCTCCCGACAGGCAACTAATGAAAAACTGTTTTTT
TRBD1	TRBJ1-2	TRBV5-5	NA	CASSLEGGDGYTF	TGTGCCAGCAGCTTGGAAGGGGGCGATGGCTACACCTTC
NA	TRBJ2-1	TRBV5-1	NA	CASSLALTDNNEQFF	TGCGCCAGCAGCTTGGCCTTGACAGACAACAATGAGCAGTTCTTC
NA	TRBJ2-7	TRBV18	NA	CASSRGLQYEQYF	TGTGCCAGCTCACGCGGACTACAATACGAGCAGTACTTC
TRBD1	TRBJ1-3	TRBV7-4	NA	CASSPSAITDRGPGNTIYF	TGTGCCAGCAGCCCATCGGCTATTACTGACAGGGGACCCGGAAACACCATATATTTT
TRBD1	TRBJ2-2	TRBV5-1	NA	CASSYLQGEAGELFF	TGCGCCAGCAGCTACCTCCAGGGGGAAGCCGGGGAGCTGTTTTTT
TRBD1	TRBJ2-1	TRBV6-1	NA	CASSRDRGHNERFF	TGTGCCAGCAGCCGGGACAGGGGCCACAATGAGCGGTTCTTC